The 26 T cell receptor beta chains below were found in one sample sequenced in a study of CD8 T cells in ankylosing spondylitis. Via MiXCR, TCRdb re-called the 5' RACE reads, giving one row per CDR3 protein. Among 200,000 to 300,000 distinct CDR3 sequences listed, 7.5% to 9.5% were seen once. Specimen: blood, either unsorted or a sorted T cell fraction (not recorded which). Source of these receptors: a female donor with ankylosing spondylitis or in good health (not recorded which).

This clonotype was seen repeatedly, ten times or more. V usage is TRBV28 and J usage is TRBJ2-7; the D gene is possibly TRBD1 (5 bases). Looked up from germline, CDR1 is MDHEN and CDR2 is SYDVKM. This CDR3 spans 15 amino acids. V lost 0 bases, J lost 6 bases, and 15 bases lay in between. This CDR3 is CASSLWARVDGEQYF. In DNA, the CDR3 is TGTGCCAGCAGTTTATGGGCCAGGGTGGACGGCGAGCAGTACTTC.

Ten or more counts support this clonotype. The chain links TRBV9 to TRBJ2-1; D is perhaps TRBD1 (5 bases). The CDR3 spans 16 residues. V dropped 4 bases and J dropped 1 base, with 15 bases sitting between them. Per germline, CDR1 SGDLS and CDR2 YYNGEE. The CDR3 here is CASSSSGSVSYNEQFF. CDR3 nucleotide sequence: TGTGCCAGCAGCTCATCAGGGTCAGTTTCCTACAATGAGCAGTTCTTC.

This clonotype showed up many times. This sequence joins TRBV3-2 and TRBJ2-5; the table's D call of TRBD1 was not tested on the DNA. TRBV3-2 counts as a pseudogene. CDR3 length: 16 amino acids. The CDR3 DNA is TGTGCCAGCAGCCACGCACACTCAGGGGGCGCGGAGACCCAGTACTTC. As protein: CASSHAHSGGAETQYF.

The CDR3 DNA is TGTGATATCTTGGGGGAAAGCTGTAACATTGTGGGGACAGGGGCGAACACTGAAGCTTTCTTT. Its protein is CDILGESCNIVGTGANTEAFF. The chain combines TRBV15 with TRBJ1-1; TRBD1 matches 10 bases. Per germline, CDR1 LNHNV and CDR2 YYDKDF (reference sequence). This CDR3 has 21 amino acids.

This clonotype was found many times. The J gene is TRBJ2-5, the V gene TRBV20-1, with TRBD2 matching 11 bases. V dropped 0 bases and J dropped 4; count of bases not matched to a gene: 7. The length of the CDR3 is 16 residues. CDR1 is DFQATT and CDR2 is SNEGSKA in the germline V gene (reference sequence). CDR3 sequence: CSARESLAGGLETQYF. For the CDR3, the DNA is TGCAGTGCTAGAGAATCCCTAGCGGGAGGCCTAGAGACCCAGTACTTC.

As for this clonotype: A much larger clone sits a single nucleotide away, making a read error possible. The chain combines TRBV28 with TRBJ1-1; 8 bases agree with TRBD1. The CDR3 has 13 residues. V lost 11 bases to trimming and J lost 6 bases; unmatched junction nucleotides: 11. Germline V CDR1 and CDR2: MDHEN, SYDVKM. The CDR3 here is CAAERPGQAEAFF. CDR3 DNA: TGTGCCGCCGAACGACCGGGACAGGCTGAAGCTTTCTTT.

This clonotype was observed a few times. This sequence joins TRBV12-3 or TRBV12-4 and TRBJ2-5; D tentatively reads TRBD1 or TRBD2 (5 bases each). The CDR3 totals 17 residues. Trimming stripped 1 base from V and 1 base from J, with 16 bases between. CDR3 bases: TGTGCCAGCAGTTTAGGAGGGGTGGGCTCGGCCCAAGAGACCCAGTACTTC. Its translation is CASSLGGVGSAQETQYF.

Ten or more counts support this clonotype. This chain uses TRBV7-9 with TRBJ2-4; D might be TRBD2 (6 bases). Trimming took off 3 bases at V and 3 bases at J, with 12 bases between the two ends. CDR1 and CDR2 (germline): SEHNR, FQNEAQ (reference sequence). The CDR3 consists of 15 residues. The chain's CDR3 is CASSLLGEDKNIQYF. The CDR3 DNA is TGTGCCAGCAGCTTGTTGGGGGAGGACAAAAACATTCAGTACTTC.

This clonotype came up many times. The chain recombines TRBV3-1 with TRBJ1-1, with 10 bases that match TRBD1. J lost 1 base, V lost 2 bases, and 16 bases had no gene match. Per germline, CDR1 LGHDT and CDR2 YNNKEL (reference sequence). The CDR3 totals 20 residues. CDR3 residues: CASSQRTPDGTGVGNTEAFF. In DNA, the CDR3 is TGTGCCAGCAGCCAAAGGACCCCTGACGGGACAGGGGTAGGGAACACTGAAGCTTTCTTT.

This clonotype was counted many times. The chain recombines TRBV27 with TRBJ1-6; tentative D call: TRBD1 (5 bases). The germline V gene encodes CDR1 MNHEY and CDR2 SMNVEV (reference sequence). The ends were cut back, 6 bases at V and 6 bases at J, with 12 bases in the middle. This CDR3 has 14 residues. CDR3 region: CASSLRQFNSPLHF. CDR3 coding DNA: TGTGCCAGCAGCCTCAGACAGTTTAATTCACCCCTCCACTTT.

The chain combines TRBV6-2 or TRBV6-3 with TRBJ1-1; D gene uncertain. The CDR3 sequence is 14 residues long. V lost 8 bases and J lost 1, with 14 bases in between. The V gene's germline CDR1 is MNHEY and CDR2 SVGEGT. CDR3 amino acids: CASGRPKGNTEAFF. The CDR3 bases are TGTGCCAGCGGACGCCCGAAGGGGAACACTGAAGCTTTCTTT.

The table lists this clonotype with many counts. The CDR3 spells CASSSGSGPYNEQFF. Here the CDR3 DNA reads TGTGCCAGCAGCTCCGGTAGCGGTCCGTACAATGAGCAGTTCTTC. This chain links TRBV7-2 with TRBJ2-1; maybe TRBD2 (6 bases). V was clipped by 4 bases and J by 4 bases, with 14 bases between them. CDR3 length: 15 amino acids. CDR1 and CDR2 from the germline V gene are SGHTA and FQGNSA.

This clonotype came up many times. The chain joins TRBV20-1 to TRBJ2-1, with 10 bases aligning to TRBD2. After removal of 3 bases from V and 5 bases from J, the junction contained 7 bases not matched to a gene. The germline V gene encodes CDR1 DFQATT and CDR2 SNEGSKA (reference sequence). CDR3 size: 15 residues. CDR3: CSARRGLAGDNEQFF. The CDR3 DNA follows: TGCAGTGCTAGGAGGGGGCTAGCGGGGGACAATGAGCAGTTCTTC.

There are a few counts of this clonotype. This rearrangement joins TRBV6-2 or TRBV6-3 to TRBJ1-5, with D possibly TRBD1 on 5 matching bases. Germline V gene lookup returns CDR1 MNHEY and CDR2 SVGEGT. Between the trimmed V and J ends, which lost 4 bases and 0 bases, there was a span of 10 bases. CDR3 length equals 15 residues. The CDR3 nucleotides read TGTGCCAGCAGTTCACAGGTGTATAGCAATCAGCCCCAGCATTTT. Translating gives CASSSQVYSNQPQHF.

This clonotype was seen a few times. This sequence joins TRBV20-1 and TRBJ2-3; D is possibly TRBD1 (5 bases). Germline V CDR1 and CDR2: DFQATT, SNEGSKA (reference sequence). CDR3 size: 13 residues. Trimming left V 5 bases short and J 4 bases short, with 13 bases between. The CDR3 reads CSAHIQGSDTQYF. In DNA form, the CDR3 reads TGCAGTGCTCATATCCAGGGTTCAGATACGCAGTATTTT.

At least ten counts were recorded for this clonotype. The J gene is TRBJ2-3, the V gene TRBV7-8; the D call may be TRBD1 or TRBD2 (6 bases each). With 2 bases removed from V and 2 bases from J, the gap between germline ends came to 17 bases. The CDR3 spans 17 residues. CDR1 SGHVS and CDR2 FQNEAQ come from the germline V gene. The CDR3 loop is CASSLRSGAPHTDTQYF. CDR3 nucleotides: TGTGCCAGCAGCTTAAGGTCGGGGGCCCCACACACAGATACGCAGTATTTT.

This clonotype was recorded at least ten times. V and J are TRBV6-5 and TRBJ2-3; D call uncertain. V dropped 0 bases and J dropped 7 bases, with 8 bases sitting between them. The germline CDR1 and CDR2 sequences are MNHEY and SVGAGI. The CDR3 loop spans 13 amino acids. DNA of the CDR3: TGTGCCAGCAGTTACTCCCCACCGAATACGCAGTATTTT. This codes for CASSYSPPNTQYF.

The sample holds many counts of this clonotype. V and J are TRBV20-1 and TRBJ2-5; no clear D gene. This CDR3 contains 12 residues. V gave up 1 base and J gave up 7 bases, with 10 bases separating them. CDR1 and CDR2 from the germline V gene are DFQATT and SNEGSKA (reference sequence). The CDR3 bases are TGCAGTGCTAGAGGACCCTCGAGGACCCAGTACTTC. It yields the protein CSARGPSRTQYF.

This clonotype was observed a few times. This chain links TRBV20-1 with TRBJ2-1; TRBD1 might be the D (6 bases). V gave up 3 bases and J gave up 3 bases, with 15 bases separating them. This CDR3 region has 15 residues. Germline V CDR1 and CDR2: DFQATT, SNEGSKA (reference sequence). The CDR3 DNA sequence: TGCAGTGCTAGCAACTTAAGGGACATCTACAATGAGCAGTTCTTC. Residues: CSASNLRDIYNEQFF.

The table lists this clonotype with many counts. The chain is built from TRBV5-1 and TRBJ2-4; D is ambiguous. Germline loops: CDR1 SGHRS, CDR2 YFSETQ. Between the trimmed V and J ends, which lost 0 bases and 4 bases, there was a span of 11 bases. The CDR3 loop spans 15 amino acids. The CDR3 spells CASSLVLSEKNIQYF. Written as DNA, the CDR3 is TGCGCCAGCAGCTTGGTTCTTTCGGAGAAAAACATTCAGTACTTC.

As to this clonotype: Just one base apart from a much larger clone, this may be a read error. The chain employs TRBV28 and TRBJ1-2; no definite D call. This CDR3 contains 14 residues. Germline lookup yields CDR1 MDHEN and CDR2 SYDVKM. CDR3 protein: CVSSLSPFNYGYTF. DNA for the CDR3: TGTGTCAGCAGTTTAAGTCCGTTCAACTATGGCTACACCTTC.

This clonotype was detected ten times or more. The genes are TRBV7-3 and TRBJ1-6, with D possibly being TRBD1 (5 bases). The V and J ends lost 0 bases and 10 bases respectively, with 7 bases between them. Germline loops: CDR1 SGHTA, CDR2 FQGTGA. CDR3 size: 13 residues. The CDR3 protein is CASSLTEGSPLHF. The CDR3 region has the DNA TGTGCCAGCAGCTTAACGGAGGGGTCACCCCTCCACTTT.

This clonotype was found many times. The CDR3 protein is CASGLVTGSTGELFF. The DNA of the CDR3 is TGTGCTAGTGGTTTGGTCACAGGGTCCACCGGGGAGCTGTTTTTT. The chain employs TRBV12-5 and TRBJ2-2; TRBD1 might be the D (6 bases). The CDR3 is made up of 15 amino acids. CDR1 LGHNT and CDR2 FRNRAP come from the germline V gene. Between the trimmed V and J ends, which lost 0 bases and 4 bases, there was a span of 9 bases.

This clonotype was recorded many times. This rearrangement joins TRBV6-2 or TRBV6-3 to TRBJ2-5; tentative D call: TRBD1 (5 bases). Trimming removed 5 bases from V and 1 base from J, with 11 bases in between. This CDR3 region has 14 residues. Germline-derived CDR1 and CDR2 are MNHEY and SVGEGT. CDR3: CASSPRQFQETQYF. In DNA, the CDR3 is TGTGCCAGCAGTCCCCGACAGTTCCAAGAGACCCAGTACTTC.

This clonotype was detected ten times or more. The rearrangement uses TRBV20-1 and TRBJ2-7; no clear D. The germline gives CDR1 DFQATT, CDR2 SNEGSKA (reference sequence). V lost 8 bases and J lost 1, with 15 bases in between. CDR3 length: 13 amino acids. CDR3 sequence: CSLFSVPSYEQYF. DNA of the CDR3: TGCAGTTTATTTAGTGTGCCATCCTACGAGCAGTACTTC.

This rearrangement joins TRBV7-9 to TRBJ2-5; possibly TRBD2 for D (6 bases). Per germline, CDR1 SEHNR and CDR2 FQNEAQ (reference sequence). Trimming stripped 7 bases from V and 1 base from J, with 10 bases between. The CDR3 length is 13 residues. The CDR3 DNA is TGTGCCAGCACCCTAGCGATCCAAGAGACCCAGTACTTC. The encoded protein is CASTLAIQETQYF.